Below, one T cell receptor (beta chain) is given with its context. This clonotype was detected once. It lacks a known antigen. Base qualities were left out, and no much larger clone turns up one base away. Evidence from one read is weak. The data originate from a study of T cell repertoires in cytomegalovirus infection (dated by TCRdb to between 2018 and 2020). For the study in its entirety: The peptide stimulations were aimed at well-studied HLA-B-restricted epitopes as well as recently identified HLA-C-restricted CMV epitopes, whose presentation resists viral immunomodulation. Donor HLA type was relevant to the analysis, as public TCR beta signatures indicated carriage of CMV infection together with the matching HLA type.

Read against the paper, the sample's treatment or condition label means: in vitro stimulation with specific CMV peptide epitopes to enrich CMV-specific T cells. Sequencing relied on an Illumina HiSeq 1500. TCRdb itself trimmed the public reads at Q25 with fastp, ran MiXCR and retained productive beta chains. Rows matching on CDR3 protein sequence are summarized as one entry with the most common DNA and genes. For this sample there are about half a million distinct CDR3 sequences; roughly 46% appear just once. The top ten hold approximately 40% of the sample. Compared with germline, V lacks 5 bases and J lacks 0 bases; bases without a gene match: 4. CDR1 and CDR2 (KGHSH, LQKENI) derive from the germline V gene. Including cysteine and phenylalanine, the CDR3 has 15 amino acids. The kept DNA is CDR3 alone, 45 bases in frame from the first base. Study-wide findings and limitations: Cumulative frequency of public TCR beta family members discriminated carriers of CMV infection plus the relevant HLA type in this cohort and an independent 352-donor cohort. The ex vivo response was dominated by HLA-C-restricted CMV-specific TCR beta clonotypes, which also provided the single most frequent clonotype in two of eight donors.

The clonotype originates from a human donor in good health (CMV status not recorded). Some clones in this sample may be carry-over from other donors' samples. The chain is made from TRBV18 and TRBJ2-7, with TRBD2 matching 10 junction bases. The input for sequencing was cultured PBMCs, taken from culture after CMV antigen stimulation. The CDR3 region reads CASSATSGLSYEQYF. The bases are TGTGCCAGCTCAGCGACTAGCGGGCTCTCCTACGAGCAGTACTTC.